The 12 T cell receptor beta chains presented below share a single source sample, sequenced in a study of cytomegalovirus exposure and HLA in healthy donors. The PCR contained 60 Vbeta and 13 Jbeta primers. Produced via immunoSEQ multiplex PCR; TCRdb's table is partial and in-frame only. Here the sample spans more than 90,000 clones, approximately 80% being singletons. The sequenced sample consisted of PBMCs. All receptors derive from a woman aged 40 to 50 in good health and CMV-seronegative.

This chain connects TRBV9 to TRBJ2-1, with TRBD2 identical over 10 bases. This CDR3 region has 17 residues. V dropped 2 bases and J dropped 5; count of bases not matched to a gene: 10. CDR1 is SGDLS and CDR2 is YYNGEE in the germline V gene. The CDR3 sequence is CASSVGLAGASNNEQFF. As DNA, the CDR3 is TGTGCCAGCAGCGTTGGCCTAGCGGGAGCATCGAACAATGAGCAGTTCTTC.

The chain combines TRBV5-4 with TRBJ2-1, with TRBD2 matching 7 bases. From germline, CDR1 is SGHNT and CDR2 YYREEE (reference sequence). The CDR3 runs to 16 residues. The trim removed 4 bases at V and 0 bases at J, leaving 7 bases unmatched. The DNA of the CDR3 is TGTGCCAGCAGCCCTAGCGGAGGTAGCTCCTACAATGAGCAGTTCTTC. Its translation is CASSPSGGSSYNEQFF.

This CDR3 is CASSTRTSARTDTQYF. CDR3 in DNA: TGTGCCAGCAGCACGCGGACTAGCGCTCGCACAGATACGCAGTATTTT. The genes are TRBV5-6 and TRBJ2-3, with 9 bases that match TRBD2. Germline-derived CDR1 and CDR2 are SGHDT and YYEEEE. CDR3 length: 16 amino acids. Trimming removed 4 bases from V and 1 base from J; junction bases left unmatched: 7.

This chain joins TRBV11-2 and TRBJ1-4, with a possible D match to TRBD1 (6 bases). Germline loops: CDR1 SGHAT, CDR2 FQNNGV. The CDR3 loop spans 15 amino acids. Between the trimmed V and J ends, which lost 2 bases and 3 bases, there was a span of 10 bases. CDR3 region: CASSLYRAPNEKLFF. CDR3 sequence (DNA): TGTGCCAGCAGCTTATACAGGGCCCCTAATGAAAAACTGTTTTTT. Filled out from reference TRBV11-2 and TRBJ1-4, the complete variable domain reads EAGVAQSPRYKIIEKRQSVAFWCNPISGHATLYWYQQILGQGPKLLIQFQNNGVVDDSQLPKDRFSAERLKGVDSTLKIQPAKLEDSAVYLCASSLYRAPNEKLFFGSGTQLSVL.

The J gene is TRBJ2-3, the V gene TRBV11-2; 10 bases are a match to TRBD2. V lost 5 bases, J lost 9 bases, and 14 bases stayed unmatched. Germline values: CDR1 SGHAT, CDR2 FQNNGV. This CDR3 is built from 16 residues. The CDR3 nucleotides are TGTGCCAGCAGCCCTGGACTAGCGGTGCCCACAGGGACGCAGTATTTT. As protein: CASSPGLAVPTGTQYF. The full variable domain, in which reference TRBV11-2 and TRBJ2-3 provide the parts outside the CDR3, is EAGVAQSPRYKIIEKRQSVAFWCNPISGHATLYWYQQILGQGPKLLIQFQNNGVVDDSQLPKDRFSAERLKGVDSTLKIQPAKLEDSAVYLCASSPGLAVPTGTQYFGPGTRLTVL.

This rearrangement joins TRBV7-2 to TRBJ2-7; 8 bases are a match to TRBD2. The V and J ends lost 5 bases and 1 base, in that order; junction bases with no gene match: 7. Germline V gene sequence: CDR1 SGHTA, CDR2 FQGNSA. The CDR3 spans 15 residues. CDR3 in amino acids: CASSGTSGPSYEQYF. CDR3 coding DNA: TGTGCCAGCAGCGGCACTAGCGGACCTTCCTACGAGCAGTACTTC.

This sequence joins TRBV5-1 and TRBJ2-3; possible D gene TRBD2, 6 bases. This CDR3 contains 15 residues. Germline V gene sequence: CDR1 SGHRS, CDR2 YFSETQ. Trimming left V 4 bases short and J 6 bases short, with 18 bases between. The CDR3: CASSPRQRSGDTQYF. CDR3 DNA: TGCGCCAGCAGCCCCCGGCAGCGGAGCGGGGATACGCAGTATTTT. Drawing the rest from reference TRBV5-1 and TRBJ2-3, the complete variable domain is KAGVTQTPRYLIKTRGQQVTLSCSPISGHRSVSWYQQTPGQGLQFLFEYFSETQRNKGNFPGRFSGRQFSNSRSEMNVSTLELGDSALYLCASSPRQRSGDTQYFGPGTRLTVL.

The genes are TRBV7-9 and TRBJ2-7, with D possibly being TRBD2 (6 bases). The CDR3 consists of 14 residues. V shed 9 bases and J shed 2 bases, with 17 bases lying between them. In germline, CDR1 is SEHNR, CDR2 FQNEAQ (reference sequence). The CDR3 sequence is CASTHRDFTYEQYF. As DNA, the CDR3 is TGTGCCAGTACGCATAGGGACTTCACCTACGAGCAGTACTTC.

The rearrangement joins TRBV5-4 to TRBJ2-5; 7 nucleotides match TRBD1. CDR3 size: 14 residues. The ends lost 1 base at V and 1 base at J; junction bases unmatched: 1. Per germline, CDR1 SGHNT and CDR2 YYREEE (reference sequence). This CDR3 is CASSLSGGQETQYF. CDR3 bases: TGTGCCAGCAGCTTGTCAGGGGGCCAAGAGACCCAGTACTTC.

J is TRBJ2-7 and V is TRBV11-1; 8 bases line up with TRBD1. The CDR3 loop spans 14 amino acids. V lost 5 bases to trimming and J lost 2 bases; unmatched junction nucleotides: 5. CDR1 SGHAT and CDR2 FQDESV come from the germline V gene (reference sequence). The CDR3 protein is CASSARDRTYEQYF. In DNA, the CDR3 is TGTGCCAGCAGCGCCCGGGACAGGACCTACGAGCAGTACTTC. The variable domain in full, completed from reference TRBV11-1 and TRBJ2-7, reads EAEVAQSPRYKITEKSQAVAFWCDPISGHATLYWYRQILGQGPELLVQFQDESVVDDSQLPKDRFSAERLKGVDSTLKIQPAELGDSAMYLCASSARDRTYEQYFGPGTRLTVT.

This clone was seen more than once but under ten times. The chain has TRBV10-2 and TRBJ1-4; 9 positions agree with TRBD1. The CDR3 consists of 15 residues. Germline V gene lookup returns CDR1 WSHSY and CDR2 SAAADI. V trimming: 0 bases; J trimming: 5 bases; junction bases outside the gene matches: 1. The CDR3 is CASSESGTGNEKLFF. As DNA, the CDR3 is TGCGCCAGCAGTGAGTCAGGGACAGGGAATGAAAAACTGTTTTTT.

The rearrangement joins TRBV5-1 to TRBJ2-3, with D tentatively TRBD2 (5 bases). Germline V gene lookup returns CDR1 SGHRS and CDR2 YFSETQ. CDR3 length: 15 amino acids. The ends were cut back, 6 bases at V and 0 bases at J, with 14 bases in the middle. CDR3 protein: CASTLEDSSTDTQYF. The CDR3 nucleotides read TGCGCCAGCACCCTAGAGGACTCTAGCACAGATACGCAGTATTTT.